What follows are 17 T cell receptor beta chains derived from one specimen sequenced in a study of CD8+CD57+ T cells in acquired aplastic anemia (dated by TCRdb to 2016 to 2018). The instrument was an Illumina HiSeq 2000. Genomic DNA served as template for TCR beta VDJ combination and CDR3 sequence profiling. Using fastp trimming at Q25 and MiXCR clonotype assembly, TCRdb reanalyzed the public sequencing data and kept in-frame beta chains. For every CDR3 protein sequence, its rows merge into one entry that carries the most common genes and DNA. In this sample the table shows 200,000 to 250,000 distinct CDR3 sequences, about a third of which occur a single time. Of the sample, roughly 1.1% is held by the ten largest clones. Sequenced: sorted CD4+, CD8+, or CD8+CD57+ T cells (not recorded which) from PBMCs. These receptors came from a human donor in good health, serving as a control.

In its sample, this clonotype was seen many times. This chain links TRBV7-2 with TRBJ1-4; D gene ambiguous. The V and J ends lost 1 base and 5 bases respectively, with 11 bases between them. Germline-derived CDR1 and CDR2 are SGHTA and FQGNSA. The CDR3 spans 15 residues. The CDR3 loop reads CASSLVDQWNEKLFF. The DNA of the CDR3 is TGTGCCAGCAGCTTAGTGGATCAGTGGAATGAAAAACTGTTTTTT.

This clonotype came up many times. The chain couples TRBV6-1 to TRBJ2-6; no firm D call. The CDR3 extends over 13 amino acids. The germline gives CDR1 MNHNS, CDR2 SASEGT. V lost 10 bases and J lost 0, with 7 bases in between. This chain's CDR3 is CATELSGANVLTF. The CDR3 DNA sequence: TGTGCCACCGAACTCTCTGGGGCCAACGTCCTGACTTTC.

The V and J genes are TRBV9 and TRBJ2-3, with D uncertain. The DNA matches TRBJ1-5 better at its end, which makes the J call doubtful. The CDR3 runs to 20 residues. CDR1 and CDR2 from the germline V gene are SGDLS and YYNGEE. CDR3 residues: CASSVDRRWATTAATDTQHF. Here the CDR3 DNA reads TGTGCCAGCAGCGTAGATCGAAGGTGGGCAACTACAGCAGCCACAGATACGCAGCATTTT.

The chain combines TRBV20-1 with TRBJ2-5, with 15 nucleotides matching TRBD2. Germline V lookup: CDR1 DFQATT, CDR2 SNEGSKA (reference sequence). There are 16 residues in the CDR3. V was pared by 4 bases and J by 11 bases, with 14 bases of the junction left unmatched. This CDR3 is CSAIRPGLAGGPQQYF. CDR3 bases: TGCAGTGCTATTCGACCGGGACTAGCGGGGGGACCACAGCAGTACTTC.

Here the CDR3 DNA reads TGTGCCACCGGCGATCGTCGGGGGCGAGGTAATTCACCCCTCCACTTT. It encodes CATGDRRGRGNSPLHF. The rearrangement joins TRBV15 to TRBJ1-6; possibly TRBD1 for D (6 bases). Trimming removed 8 bases at V and 6 bases at J, with 20 bases between. The CDR3 runs 16 residues. The germline V gene has CDR1 LNHNV and CDR2 YYDKDF (reference sequence).

The chain has TRBV6-8 and TRBJ1-3; 7 bases fit TRBD1. The germline V gene encodes CDR1 MNHGY and CDR2 SAAAGT. This CDR3 spans 15 amino acids. Germline trimming cut 6 bases from V and 9 bases from J; bases unmatched to any gene: 14. The CDR3 DNA reads as TGTGCCAGCAGCTCGACAGGGTTAGGCGATTCCACCATATATTTT. Its translation is CASSSTGLGDSTIYF.

Points on this clonotype: A much larger clone differs by one base, so this may be a read error. The chain has TRBV7-2 and TRBJ2-1; no reliable D call. The length of the CDR3 is 17 residues. Germline CDR1 reads SGHTA; CDR2 reads FQGNSA. This CDR3 reads CASGLARLVPRNNEQFF. The CDR3, as DNA: TGTGCCAGCGGCTTAGCTAGGCTAGTCCCACGCAACAATGAGCAGTTCTTC.

This clonotype was detected a few times. This chain links TRBV5-1 with TRBJ2-2; the match to TRBD1 covers 11 bases. Germline loops: CDR1 SGHRS, CDR2 YFSETQ. J lost 4 bases, V lost 10 bases, and 3 bases had no gene match. CDR3 length equals 13 residues. CDR3 residues: CAGGTGGTGELFF. The CDR3 DNA reads TGCGCCGGCGGGACAGGGGGCACCGGGGAGCTGTTTTTT.

This clonotype was seen repeatedly, ten times or more. The chain links TRBV20-1 to TRBJ2-7, with D possibly being TRBD1 or TRBD2 (5 bases each). Germline V gives CDR1 DFQATT, CDR2 SNEGSKA (reference sequence). The CDR3 is 17 amino acids. The V gene lost 1 base and the J gene lost 5 bases, with 24 bases spanning the gap. The chain's CDR3 is CSARARLGDGKANEQYF. As DNA, the CDR3 is TGCAGTGCTAGAGCCAGGCTGGGGGACGGTAAGGCCAACGAGCAGTACTTC.

A remark on this clonotype: Germline is not matched at one junction end, which may reflect a read error. The V call is TRBV19, the J call TRBJ1-2, with unresolved D. The germline V gene has CDR1 LNHDA and CDR2 SQIVND (reference sequence). This CDR3 spans 13 amino acids. CDR3 region: CASSMVGSYGYTF. The CDR3 DNA reads as TGTGCCAGCAGTATGGTTGGCAGCTATGGCTACACCTTC.

This clonotype was counted ten times or more. The rearrangement links TRBV7-2 to TRBJ2-5, with D possibly matching TRBD1 (6 bases). Germline CDR1 SGHTA, CDR2 FQGNSA. The CDR3 extends over 16 amino acids. V was shortened by 2 bases and J by 4 bases, with 17 bases between the two germline ends. The CDR3 region has the DNA TGTGCCAGCAGCTTATTGGGCAGGGGTCAGGGAGAGACCCAGTACTTC. This gives the protein CASSLLGRGQGETQYF.

V usage is TRBV6-1 and J usage is TRBJ1-2; TRBD1 matches 7 bases. Trimming cost V 6 bases and J 3 bases; bases outside gene matches: 19. The germline gives CDR1 MNHNS, CDR2 SASEGT. The CDR3 runs to 18 residues. The CDR3 nucleotides are TGTGCCAGCAGGGCAACGGGACAGCGCTACGGCGGTGACTATGGCTACACCTTC. It yields the protein CASRATGQRYGGDYGYTF.

This clonotype was found many times. J is TRBJ1-4 and V is TRBV5-1; D is undetermined. V lost 3 bases and J lost 8, with 8 bases in between. This CDR3 contains 12 residues. Germline V lookup: CDR1 SGHRS, CDR2 YFSETQ. The CDR3 spells CASSWDGEKLFF. CDR3 nucleotide sequence: TGCGCCAGCAGCTGGGATGGGGAAAAACTGTTTTTT.

This clonotype has just one count. This chain uses TRBV25-1 with TRBJ2-5; 7 bases match TRBD1. The trim removed 3 bases at V and 7 bases at J, leaving 5 bases unmatched. The CDR3 covers 13 residues. Germline assignment: CDR1 MGHDK and CDR2 SYGVNS. Here the CDR3 reads CASSETGWLTQYF. In DNA, the CDR3 is TGTGCCAGCAGTGAGACAGGGTGGCTGACCCAGTACTTC.

This clonotype has ten or more counts. The J gene is TRBJ1-1, the V gene TRBV4-1; 7 nucleotides line up with TRBD1. Germline V gives CDR1 MGHRA, CDR2 YSYEKL. CDR3 size: 13 residues. V shed 5 bases and J 10 bases; nucleotides not matched to a gene: 10. Here the CDR3 DNA reads TGCGCCAGCAGCTTAGGGACAGTAGAGAGAGCTTTCTTT. This codes for CASSLGTVERAFF.

The chain uses TRBV2 and TRBJ2-1; D is ambiguous. Trimming cost V 6 bases and J 4 bases, with 7 bases left between them. The germline CDR1 and CDR2 sequences are SNHLY and FYNNEI. The CDR3 is 12 amino acids. The CDR3 DNA follows: TGTGCCAGCAGCTTACCTTACAATGAGCAGTTCTTC. Its protein is CASSLPYNEQFF. Based on the CDR3 plus reference TRBV2 and TRBJ2-1, the full variable domain is EPEVTQTPSHQVTQMGQEVILRCVPISNHLYFYWYRQILGQKVEFLVSFYNNEISEKSEIFDDQFSVERPDGSNFTLKIRSTKLEDSAMYFCASSLPYNEQFFGPGTRLTVL.

J is TRBJ2-7 and V is TRBV5-4; D could derive from TRBD1 or TRBD2 (5 bases each). This CDR3 has 14 residues. From germline, CDR1 is SGHNT and CDR2 YYREEE (reference sequence). The V end was cut by 5 bases, the J end by 4 bases, with 16 bases between. This chain's CDR3 is CASSGAGTKYEQYF. The CDR3 DNA follows: TGTGCCAGCAGTGGGGCCGGGACCAAATACGAGCAGTACTTC.